The source of this T cell receptor (beta chain) is a study of memory CD4+ T cells and cytomegalovirus serostatus. Regarding the study as a whole: The CMV-associated TCR signature appears largely within the CD4+ memory repertoire.

The germline V and J ends were trimmed by 0 bases and 3 bases, with 6 bases remaining between them. Germline V gene sequence: CDR1 MNHNY, CDR2 SVGAGI (reference sequence). This CDR3 has 14 residues. The sort gate was single viable CD3+CD4+CD8-CD45RO+ cells for memory CD4+ T cells. A remark on this clone: Its antigen is as yet unknown.

The protocol was immunoSEQ multiplex PCR, while the TCRdb copy is restricted to in-frame clones and leaves out a portion. The repertoire includes tens of thousands of clones, under 80% of them detected once, and about 0.77% sits in the top ten. The receptor comes from an adult in good health and CMV-seronegative. The sequenced sample consisted of memory CD4+ T cells from blood. The chain uses TRBV6-6 and TRBJ1-5; no reliable D call. CDR3 sequence: CASSYSGLNQPQHF. In DNA form, the CDR3 reads TGTGCCAGCAGTTACTCTGGGCTCAATCAGCCCCAGCATTTT.